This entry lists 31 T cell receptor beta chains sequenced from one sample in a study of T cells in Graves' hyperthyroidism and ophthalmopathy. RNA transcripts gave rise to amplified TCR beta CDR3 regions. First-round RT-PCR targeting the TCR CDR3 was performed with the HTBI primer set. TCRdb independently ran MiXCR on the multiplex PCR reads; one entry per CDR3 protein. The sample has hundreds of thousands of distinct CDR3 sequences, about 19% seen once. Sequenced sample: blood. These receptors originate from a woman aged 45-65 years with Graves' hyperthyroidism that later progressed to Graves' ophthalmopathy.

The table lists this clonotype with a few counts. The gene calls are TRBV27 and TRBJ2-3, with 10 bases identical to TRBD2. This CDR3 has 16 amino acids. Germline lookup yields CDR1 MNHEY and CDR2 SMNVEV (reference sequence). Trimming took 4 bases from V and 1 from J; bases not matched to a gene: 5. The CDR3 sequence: CASSSERGGRTDTQYF. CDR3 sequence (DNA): TGTGCCAGCAGTTCAGAGCGGGGGGGACGCACAGATACGCAGTATTTT.

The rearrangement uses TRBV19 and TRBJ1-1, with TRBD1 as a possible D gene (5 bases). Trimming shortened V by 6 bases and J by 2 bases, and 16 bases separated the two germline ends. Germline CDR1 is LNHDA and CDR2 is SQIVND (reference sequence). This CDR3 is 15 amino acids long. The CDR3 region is CASSPFGGDNTEAFF. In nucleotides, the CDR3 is TGTGCCAGTAGCCCATTCGGAGGGGACAACACTGAAGCTTTCTTT.

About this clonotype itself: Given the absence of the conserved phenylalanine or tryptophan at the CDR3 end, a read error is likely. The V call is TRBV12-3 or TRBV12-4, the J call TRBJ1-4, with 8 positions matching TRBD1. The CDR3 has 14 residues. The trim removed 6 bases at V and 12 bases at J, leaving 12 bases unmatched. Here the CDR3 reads CASSHGQGDRELFS. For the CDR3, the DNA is TGTGCCAGCAGCCACGGACAGGGCGATCGGGAACTGTTTTCT.

The CDR3 loop is CASSLASVGGFLGYTF. For the CDR3, the DNA is TGTGCCAGCAGCTTAGCCTCGGTGGGGGGGTTTTTGGGCTACACCTTC. The V call is TRBV7-2, the J call TRBJ1-2; D is perhaps TRBD1 (5 bases). CDR1 SGHTA and CDR2 FQGNSA come from the germline V gene. V was trimmed by 0 bases and J by 8 bases, leaving 19 bases between them. There are 16 residues in the CDR3.

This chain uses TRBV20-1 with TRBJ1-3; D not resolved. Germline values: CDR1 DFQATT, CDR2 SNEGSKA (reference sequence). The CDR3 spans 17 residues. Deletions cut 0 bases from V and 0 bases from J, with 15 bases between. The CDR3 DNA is TGCAGTGCTAGAGATCGGCAGTATAGACTCTCTGGAAACACCATATATTTT. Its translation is CSARDRQYRLSGNTIYF.

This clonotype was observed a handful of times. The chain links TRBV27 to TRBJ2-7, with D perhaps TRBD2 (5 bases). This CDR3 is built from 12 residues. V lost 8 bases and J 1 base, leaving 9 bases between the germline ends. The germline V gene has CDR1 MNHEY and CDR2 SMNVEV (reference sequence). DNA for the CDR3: TGTGCCAGCGGCCAGCGGTCCTACGAGCAGTACTTC. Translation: CASGQRSYEQYF.

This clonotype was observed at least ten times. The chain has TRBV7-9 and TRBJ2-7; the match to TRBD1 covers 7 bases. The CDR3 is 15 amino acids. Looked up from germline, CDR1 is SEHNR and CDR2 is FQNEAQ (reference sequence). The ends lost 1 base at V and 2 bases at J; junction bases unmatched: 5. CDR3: CASSLEGTVPYEQYF. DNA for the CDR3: TGTGCCAGCAGCTTAGAAGGGACAGTCCCCTACGAGCAGTACTTC.

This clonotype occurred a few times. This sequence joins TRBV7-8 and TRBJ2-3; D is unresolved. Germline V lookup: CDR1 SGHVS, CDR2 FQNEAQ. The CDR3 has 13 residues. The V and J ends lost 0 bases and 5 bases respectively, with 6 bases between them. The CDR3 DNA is TGTGCCAGCAGCTTAGCGTATCAAGATACGCAGTATTTT. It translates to CASSLAYQDTQYF.

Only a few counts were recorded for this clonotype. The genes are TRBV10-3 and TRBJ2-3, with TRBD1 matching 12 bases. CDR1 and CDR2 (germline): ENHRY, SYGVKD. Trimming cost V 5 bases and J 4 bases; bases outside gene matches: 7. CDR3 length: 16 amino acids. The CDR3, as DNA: TGTGCCATCAGTCTCGGGACAGGGGGCGAATCAGATACGCAGTATTTT. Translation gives CAISLGTGGESDTQYF.

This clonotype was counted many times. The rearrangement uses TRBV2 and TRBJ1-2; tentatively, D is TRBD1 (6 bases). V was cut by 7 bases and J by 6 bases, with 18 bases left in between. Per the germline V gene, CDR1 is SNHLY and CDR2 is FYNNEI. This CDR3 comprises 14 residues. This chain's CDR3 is CASTPGHLTHGYTF. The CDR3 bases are TGTGCCAGCACCCCGGGACACCTAACCCATGGCTACACCTTC.

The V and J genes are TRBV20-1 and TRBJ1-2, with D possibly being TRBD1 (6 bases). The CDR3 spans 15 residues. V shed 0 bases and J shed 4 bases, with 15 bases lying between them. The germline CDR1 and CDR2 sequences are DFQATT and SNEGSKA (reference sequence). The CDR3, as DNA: TGCAGTGCTAGAGATGGGGGGAAGGGGGGCTATGGCTACACCTTC. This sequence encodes CSARDGGKGGYGYTF.

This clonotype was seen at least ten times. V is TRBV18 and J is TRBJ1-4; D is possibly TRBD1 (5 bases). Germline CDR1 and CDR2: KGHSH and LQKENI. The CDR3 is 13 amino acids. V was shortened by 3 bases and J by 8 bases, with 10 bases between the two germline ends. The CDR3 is CASSPGREEKLFF. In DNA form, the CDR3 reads TGTGCCAGCTCACCGGGCAGGGAGGAAAAACTGTTTTTT.

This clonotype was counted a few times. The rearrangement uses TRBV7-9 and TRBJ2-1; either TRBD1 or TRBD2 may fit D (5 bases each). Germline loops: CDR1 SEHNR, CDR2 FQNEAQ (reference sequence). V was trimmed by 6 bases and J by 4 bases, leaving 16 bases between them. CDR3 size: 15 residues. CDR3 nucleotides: TGTGCCAGCAGTGACAGACTATCCTTTTACAATGAGCAGTTCTTC. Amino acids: CASSDRLSFYNEQFF.

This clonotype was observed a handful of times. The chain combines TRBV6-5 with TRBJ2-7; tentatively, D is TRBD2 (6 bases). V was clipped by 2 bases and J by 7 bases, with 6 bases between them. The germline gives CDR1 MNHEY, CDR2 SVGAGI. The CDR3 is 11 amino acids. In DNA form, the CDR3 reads TGTGCCAGCAGTTACCGGGAGGAGCAGTACTTC. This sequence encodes CASSYREEQYF.

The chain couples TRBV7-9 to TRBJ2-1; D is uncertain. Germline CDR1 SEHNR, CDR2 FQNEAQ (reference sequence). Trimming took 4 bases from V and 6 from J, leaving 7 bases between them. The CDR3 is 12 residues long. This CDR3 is CASSWTINEQFF. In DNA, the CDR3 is TGTGCCAGCAGCTGGACCATCAATGAGCAGTTCTTC.

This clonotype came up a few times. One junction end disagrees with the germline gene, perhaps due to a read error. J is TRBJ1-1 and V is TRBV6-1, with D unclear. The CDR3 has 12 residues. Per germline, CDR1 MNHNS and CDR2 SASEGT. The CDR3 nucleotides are TGTGCCAGCACCTCGGGGTACGGGATGTGGGTCTTT. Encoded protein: CASTSGYGMWVF.

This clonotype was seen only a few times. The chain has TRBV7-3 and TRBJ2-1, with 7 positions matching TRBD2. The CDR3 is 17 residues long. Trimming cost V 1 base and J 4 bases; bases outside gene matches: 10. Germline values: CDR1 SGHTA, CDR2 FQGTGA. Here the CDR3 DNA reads TGTGCCAGCAGCTTAAGTACCAGCGGGGAACTATACAATGAGCAGTTCTTC. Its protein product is CASSLSTSGELYNEQFF. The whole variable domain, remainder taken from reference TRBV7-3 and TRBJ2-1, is GAGVSQTPSNKVTEKGKYVELRCDPISGHTALYWYRQSLGQGPEFLIYFQGTGAADDSGLPNDRFFAVRPEGSVSTLKIQRTERGDSAVYLCASSLSTSGELYNEQFFGPGTRLTVL.

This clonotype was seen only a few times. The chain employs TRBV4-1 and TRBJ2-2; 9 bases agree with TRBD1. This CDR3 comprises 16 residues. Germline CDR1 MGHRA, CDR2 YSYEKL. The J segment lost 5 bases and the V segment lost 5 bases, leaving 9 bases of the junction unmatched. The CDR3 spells CASSLIPGQGTGELFF. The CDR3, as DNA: TGCGCCAGCAGCTTAATACCGGGACAGGGAACCGGGGAGCTGTTTTTT.

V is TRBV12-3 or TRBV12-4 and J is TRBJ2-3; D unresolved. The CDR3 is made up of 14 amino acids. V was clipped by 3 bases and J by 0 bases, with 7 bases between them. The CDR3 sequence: CASSLSISTDTQYF. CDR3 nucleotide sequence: TGTGCCAGCAGTTTGTCTATCAGCACAGATACGCAGTATTTT.

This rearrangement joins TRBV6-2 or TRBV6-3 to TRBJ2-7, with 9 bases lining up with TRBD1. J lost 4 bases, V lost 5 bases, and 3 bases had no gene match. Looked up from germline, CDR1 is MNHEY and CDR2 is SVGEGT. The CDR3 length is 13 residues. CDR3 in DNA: TGTGCCAGCAGTGGAGGGACAGGGTACGAGCAGTACTTC. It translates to CASSGGTGYEQYF.

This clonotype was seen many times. The CDR3 nucleotides are TGTGCCAGCAGCTTAAGTGGACACCAAAGCAGCACTGAAGCTTTCTTT. This translates into CASSLSGHQSSTEAFF. The chain has TRBV11-2 and TRBJ1-1; D is possibly TRBD1 (5 bases). Germline V gives CDR1 SGHAT, CDR2 FQNNGV. The CDR3 has 16 amino acids. Deletions cut 2 bases from V and 4 bases from J, with 17 bases between.

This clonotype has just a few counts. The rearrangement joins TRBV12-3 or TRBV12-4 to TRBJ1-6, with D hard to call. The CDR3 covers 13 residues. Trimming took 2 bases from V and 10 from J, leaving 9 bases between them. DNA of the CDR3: TGTGCCAGCAGTTTAAGTATGGGATCACCCCTCCACTTT. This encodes CASSLSMGSPLHF.

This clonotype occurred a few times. The CDR3 is CASSSSNIQYF. DNA for the CDR3: TGTGCCAGCAGTTCCTCTAACATTCAGTACTTC. The V and J genes are TRBV11-1 and TRBJ2-4; no reliable D call. V shed 6 bases and J shed 7 bases, with 7 bases lying between them. CDR1 and CDR2 from the germline V gene are SGHAT and FQDESV (reference sequence). This CDR3 spans 11 amino acids.

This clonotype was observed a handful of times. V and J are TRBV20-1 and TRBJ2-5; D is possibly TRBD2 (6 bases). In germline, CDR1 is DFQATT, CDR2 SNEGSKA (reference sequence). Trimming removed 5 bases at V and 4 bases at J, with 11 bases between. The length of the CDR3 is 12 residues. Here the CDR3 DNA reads TGCAGTGCTCGGGACTTTCGAGAGACCCAGTACTTC. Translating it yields CSARDFRETQYF.

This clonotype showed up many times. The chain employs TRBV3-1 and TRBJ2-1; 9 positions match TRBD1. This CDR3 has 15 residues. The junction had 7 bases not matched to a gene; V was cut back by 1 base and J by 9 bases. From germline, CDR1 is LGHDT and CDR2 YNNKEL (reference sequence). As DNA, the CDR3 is TGTGCCAGCAGCCAAGCCGGGACAGGGTTTGTTGAGCAGTTCTTC. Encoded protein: CASSQAGTGFVEQFF.

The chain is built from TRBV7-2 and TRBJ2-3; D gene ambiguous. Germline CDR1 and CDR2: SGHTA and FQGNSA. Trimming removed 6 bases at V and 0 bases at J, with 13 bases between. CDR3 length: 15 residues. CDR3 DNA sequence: TGTGCCAGCAGTTCCGGACGGGCTAGCACAGATACGCAGTATTTT. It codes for CASSSGRASTDTQYF.

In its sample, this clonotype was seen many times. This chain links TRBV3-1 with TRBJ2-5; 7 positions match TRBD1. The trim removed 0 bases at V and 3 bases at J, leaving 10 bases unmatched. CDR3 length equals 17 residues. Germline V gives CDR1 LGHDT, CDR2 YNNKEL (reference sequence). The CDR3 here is CASSQDRRGQKKETQYF. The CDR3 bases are TGTGCCAGCAGCCAAGATCGCCGGGGACAGAAGAAAGAGACCCAGTACTTC.

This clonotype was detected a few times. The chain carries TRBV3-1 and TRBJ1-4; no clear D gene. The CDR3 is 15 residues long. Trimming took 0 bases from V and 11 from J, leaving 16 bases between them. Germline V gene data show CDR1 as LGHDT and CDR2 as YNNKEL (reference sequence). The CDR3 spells CASSQDSAVSVKLFF. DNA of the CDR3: TGTGCCAGCAGCCAAGATTCGGCAGTGAGCGTGAAACTGTTTTTT.

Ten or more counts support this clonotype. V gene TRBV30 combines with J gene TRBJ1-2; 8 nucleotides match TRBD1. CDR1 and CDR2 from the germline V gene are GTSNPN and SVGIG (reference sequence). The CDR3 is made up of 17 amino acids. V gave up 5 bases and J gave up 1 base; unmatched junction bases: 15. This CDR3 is CAWGPRGAGGLNYGYTF. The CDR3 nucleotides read TGTGCCTGGGGGCCCCGTGGGGCAGGGGGCCTTAACTATGGCTACACCTTC.

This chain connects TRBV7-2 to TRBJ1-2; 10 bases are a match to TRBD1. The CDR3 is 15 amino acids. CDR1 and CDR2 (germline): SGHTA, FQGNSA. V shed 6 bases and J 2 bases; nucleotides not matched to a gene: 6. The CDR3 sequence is CASSRDRGINYGYTF. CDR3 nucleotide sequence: TGTGCCAGCAGTCGGGACAGGGGAATCAACTATGGCTACACCTTC.

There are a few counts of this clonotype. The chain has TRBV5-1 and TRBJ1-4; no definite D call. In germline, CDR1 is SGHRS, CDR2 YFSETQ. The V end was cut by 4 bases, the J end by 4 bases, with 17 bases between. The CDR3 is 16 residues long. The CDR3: CASSTSPTEVNEKLFF. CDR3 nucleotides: TGCGCCAGCAGCACCTCCCCGACGGAGGTTAATGAAAAACTGTTTTTT. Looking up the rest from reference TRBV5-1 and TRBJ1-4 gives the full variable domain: KAGVTQTPRYLIKTRGQQVTLSCSPISGHRSVSWYQQTPGQGLQFLFEYFSETQRNKGNFPGRFSGRQFSNSRSEMNVSTLELGDSALYLCASSTSPTEVNEKLFFGSGTQLSVL.